The 10 T cell receptor beta chains below come from one sample, sequenced in a study of shared clonotypes between healthy human individuals. The repertoire was sequenced with immunoSEQ multiplex PCR; TCRdb's copy has only in-frame clones and lacks some. The sample has some 550,000 clones; approximately 97% are singletons. Sequenced sample: naive CD4+ T cells sorted from blood. Noted subset: CD45RA+ positively selected. The receptors stem from a woman in her 30s in good health.

The V call is TRBV18, the J call TRBJ2-1; 8 nucleotides line up with TRBD2. The CDR3 spans 15 residues. The germline V gene has CDR1 KGHSH and CDR2 LQKENI. V gave up 3 bases and J gave up 9 bases; unmatched junction bases: 10. The DNA for the CDR3 is TGTGCCAGCTCACCTGTGGGACTAGGACTCTTTGAGCAGTTCTTC. It yields the protein CASSPVGLGLFEQFF.

The genes are TRBV28 and TRBJ2-7, with 12 positions matching TRBD2. V was clipped by 6 bases and J by 6 bases; unmatched bases: 3. CDR1 and CDR2 (germline): MDHEN, SYDVKM. The CDR3 covers 13 residues. In DNA form, the CDR3 reads TGTGCCAGCAGCGGACTAGCGGGATTCGAGCAGTACTTC. Translating it yields CASSGLAGFEQYF.

The chain is built from TRBV28 and TRBJ2-2; tentatively, D is TRBD1 or TRBD2 (5 bases each). This CDR3 spans 16 amino acids. Germline V gene lookup returns CDR1 MDHEN and CDR2 SYDVKM. Trimming removed 4 bases at V and 0 bases at J, with 12 bases between. CDR3 nucleotides: TGTGCCAGCAGTTCCCTGGGGGTATCGAACACCGGGGAGCTGTTTTTT. Translating it yields CASSSLGVSNTGELFF.

This chain links TRBV7-8 with TRBJ1-5; TRBD1 aligns across 10 bases. The V gene's germline CDR1 is SGHVS and CDR2 FQNEAQ. This CDR3 has 20 amino acids. The ends lost 6 bases at V and 0 bases at J; junction bases unmatched: 17. CDR3 in amino acids: CASSPPIWDRGSDSNQPQHF. The CDR3 nucleotides are TGTGCCAGCAGTCCCCCGATCTGGGACAGGGGATCGGATAGCAATCAGCCCCAGCATTTT.

J is TRBJ1-2 and V is TRBV9, with D uncertain. Trimming removed 4 bases from V and 0 bases from J, with 13 bases in between. Germline lookup yields CDR1 SGDLS and CDR2 YYNGEE. There are 15 residues in the CDR3. The CDR3 bases are TGTGCCAGCAGCCCCCGGACCTTTGCTAACTATGGCTACACCTTC. Translation gives CASSPRTFANYGYTF.

The chain employs TRBV4-1 and TRBJ2-5, with D tentatively TRBD1 (6 bases). Trimming removed 4 bases from V and 1 base from J, with 10 bases in between. This CDR3 comprises 14 residues. Germline assignment: CDR1 MGHRA and CDR2 YSYEKL. The CDR3 nucleotides read TGCGCCAGCAGCCTACGGGACACCCAAGAGACCCAGTACTTC. It codes for CASSLRDTQETQYF.

J is TRBJ2-1 and V is TRBV11-2; TRBD2 matches 8 bases. CDR3 length equals 17 residues. V lost 1 base and J lost 2; bases outside the gene matches: 7. CDR1 and CDR2 (germline): SGHAT, FQNNGV. This CDR3 reads CASSLVLASGPYNEQFF. Written as DNA, the CDR3 is TGTGCCAGCAGCTTAGTTCTTGCTAGCGGGCCCTACAATGAGCAGTTCTTC.

The V and J genes are TRBV2 and TRBJ2-3; TRBD2 aligns across 11 bases. The CDR3 spans 15 residues. Unmatched junction bases numbered 7, after V lost 2 bases and J lost 9 bases. Germline CDR1 is SNHLY and CDR2 is FYNNEI. As DNA, the CDR3 is TGTGCCAGCAGTGAACGGCTAGCGGGAGGAGGGACGCAGTATTTT. It codes for CASSERLAGGGTQYF.

The chain recombines TRBV9 with TRBJ2-5, with TRBD1 identical over 9 bases. Losses at the gene ends were 2 bases for V and 5 bases for J; bases not matched to a gene: 7. CDR1 and CDR2 from the germline V gene are SGDLS and YYNGEE. The CDR3 covers 15 residues. Here the CDR3 DNA reads TGTGCCAGCAGCGTGGGCGGGACAGGGATTGAGACCCAGTACTTC. As protein: CASSVGGTGIETQYF.

This clone was observed a single time. The chain joins TRBV18 to TRBJ1-5; tentative D call: TRBD1 (5 bases). There are 17 residues in the CDR3. Trimming removed 3 bases at V and 2 bases at J, with 17 bases between. Germline V gene sequence: CDR1 KGHSH, CDR2 LQKENI. The CDR3 nucleotides read TGTGCCAGCTCACCGGAACTCCCAGGGAATGGCAATCAGCCCCAGCATTTT. It codes for CASSPELPGNGNQPQHF. The full variable domain, its missing parts supplied by reference TRBV18 and TRBJ1-5, is NAGVMQNPRHLVRRRGQEARLRCSPMKGHSHVYWYRQLPEEGLKFMVYLQKENIIDESGMPKERFSAEFPKEGPSILRIQQVVRGDSAAYFCASSPELPGNGNQPQHFGDGTRLSIL.